This TCR beta chain was found in a study of regulatory T cells in long-lasting Graves disease. Germline V gene sequence: CDR1 SGHAT, CDR2 FQNNGV. CDR3 size: 12 residues. Trimming removed 5 bases from V and 3 bases from J, with 7 bases in between. CDR3-region Arm-PCR and iRepertoire HTBI primers produced the TCR beta libraries. TCRdb re-called the multiplex PCR reads through MiXCR, storing one row per CDR3 protein. The table lists around 450,000 distinct CDR3 sequences, around 15% of them singletons. Time point indicated: newly diagnosed GD, antithyroid drugs for less than 3 months. Construction of the TCR library relied on RNA isolated from PBMCs. There are many counts of this clonotype. These data were likewise used in another study, on T cells in Graves' hyperthyroidism and ophthalmopathy. According to that study: Graves' hyperthyroidism showing no ophthalmopathy progression within 18 months was considered stable. Thyroid ultrasound, orbital computed tomography, clinical symptoms, and serum thyroxine and TRAb underpinned diagnoses. RT-PCR in the first round (using the HTBI primer set) targeted the TCR CDR3.

The input for sequencing was peripheral blood mononuclear cells (PBMCs), taken at new diagnosis, from a patient treated with antithyroid drugs. J is TRBJ2-5 and V is TRBV11-2, with no clear D. The receptor was derived from a man aged 35 to 55 with Graves disease. The CDR3 loop reads CASSASKETQYF. The CDR3 bases are TGTGCCAGCAGCGCCTCCAAAGAGACCCAGTACTTC.